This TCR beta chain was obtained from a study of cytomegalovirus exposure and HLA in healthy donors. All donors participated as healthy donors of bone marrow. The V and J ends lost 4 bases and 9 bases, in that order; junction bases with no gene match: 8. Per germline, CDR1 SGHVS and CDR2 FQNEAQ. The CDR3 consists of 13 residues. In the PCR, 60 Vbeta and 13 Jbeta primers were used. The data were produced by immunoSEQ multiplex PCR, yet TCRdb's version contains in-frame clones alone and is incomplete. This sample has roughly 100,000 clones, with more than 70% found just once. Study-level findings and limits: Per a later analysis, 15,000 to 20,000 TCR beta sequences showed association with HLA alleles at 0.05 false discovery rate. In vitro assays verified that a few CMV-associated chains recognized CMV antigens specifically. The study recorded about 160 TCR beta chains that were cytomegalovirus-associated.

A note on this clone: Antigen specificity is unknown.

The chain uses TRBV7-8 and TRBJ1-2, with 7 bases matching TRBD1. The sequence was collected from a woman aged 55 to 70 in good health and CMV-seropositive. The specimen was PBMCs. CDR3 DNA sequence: TGTGCCAGCAGCTCCGCCGGGACAGCCAGCTACACCTTC. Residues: CASSSAGTASYTF.